The T cell receptor beta chain under discussion was sequenced for a study of shared clonotypes between healthy human individuals. Splitting of each subset's genomic DNA was done evenly across several immunoSEQ plates. Sequenced by immunoSEQ multiplex PCR; TCRdb stores in-frame clones only, minus some. The table lists roughly 2,000,000 clones, 90% to 95% of them singletons. Naive CD8 populations comprised CD45RO-negative cells positively selected for CCR7, excluding terminally differentiated effector memory CD45RA+ cells. Points on this clone: Antigen unknown.

Overall study results and limits: Tissues were not sampled, only blood, and their repertoires likely differ.

Trimming took 3 bases from V and 0 from J; bases not matched to a gene: 11. Germline values: CDR1 MDHEN, CDR2 SYDVKM. This CDR3 has 17 residues. Sequencing used naive CD8+ T cells from PBMCs. This clonotype was obtained from a young man in good health. Some clones in this sample may be carry-over from other donors' samples. The chain uses TRBV28 and TRBJ2-7, with 7 bases identical to TRBD2. Here the CDR3 reads CASSFPFLAASSYEQYF. The CDR3 DNA follows: TGTGCCAGCAGTTTCCCGTTTCTAGCGGCCAGCTCCTACGAGCAGTACTTC.